The present TCR beta chain was sequenced within a study of blood T cell repertoires in COVID-19. How the authors handled the data: Amplified reference gene primers provided the basis for estimating nucleated cell counts. Profiled with immunoSEQ multiplex PCR; TCRdb holds only in-frame clones, not every one. V and J calls and clone size are copied from that table; D and trimming were computed from the DNA. This table has more than 110,000 clones, 77% appearing once. Trimming took 1 base from V and 5 from J, leaving 8 bases between them. The germline V gene has CDR1 LGHNA and CDR2 YSLEER. CDR3 length: 13 amino acids.

The TCR comes from a woman aged 45-65 years with active or convalescent COVID-19. The chain recombines TRBV4-3 with TRBJ1-1; no clear D gene. The sequenced sample was peripheral blood. The CDR3 here is CASSQGTWTEAFF. CDR3 bases: TGCGCCAGCAGCCAAGGGACTTGGACTGAAGCTTTCTTT.